This T cell receptor beta chain derives from a study of T cells after yellow fever vaccination. Study results and limitations: Abundant clonotypes (contaminants from the bulk population) could be present in FACS-sorted repertoires. Clonotypes found in both CD4 and CD8 compartments made up a small share. Compared with primary, the secondary response was weaker and peaked at day 5, not 15.

TCRdb recomputed calls from the 5' RACE reads with MiXCR, one row per CDR3 protein. The table records about 360,000 distinct CDR3 sequences, around 6.5% of them present only once. This clonotype was detected many times. Antigen specificity is unknown. The J segment lost 4 bases and the V segment lost 7 bases, leaving 8 bases of the junction unmatched. This CDR3 is 14 amino acids long. The sequence was obtained from a man younger than 40 who received the YFV17D yellow fever vaccine. Sample: PBMCs, taken 5 days after the yellow fever booster vaccination. The chain joins TRBV12-3 or TRBV12-4 to TRBJ2-7; TRBD1 matches at 9 bases. CDR3 nucleotide sequence: TGTGCCAGCAACCGTGGACAGGGGTTATACGAGCAGTACTTC. Protein sequence: CASNRGQGLYEQYF.